This T cell receptor (beta chain) was identified in a study of cytomegalovirus exposure and HLA in healthy donors. Study at large: Early release data held 80 million to 100 million unique TCRs from HLA-typed donors. Findings and caveats of the study: In vitro assays verified that three CMV-associated chains recognized CMV antigens specifically. In a later analysis, at a false discovery rate of 0.05, approximately 15,000 TCR beta sequences matched HLA alleles.

This clone occurred a few times. The target antigen is unknown. The germline gives CDR1 MDHEN, CDR2 SYDVKM. CDR3 size: 15 residues. V lost 6 bases, J lost 7 bases, and 11 bases stayed unmatched. Researchers ran the PCR with 60 Vbeta and 13 Jbeta primers. The protocol was immunoSEQ multiplex PCR, while the TCRdb copy is restricted to in-frame clones and leaves out a portion. Here the sample spans a few hundred thousand clones, 75% to 80% being singletons. The V call is TRBV28, the J call TRBJ2-7; 11 bases agree with TRBD1. The sequence came from a man younger than 30 in good health and CMV-seronegative. Specimen: PBMCs. This CDR3 reads CASSSPGQGAGEQYF. The CDR3 nucleotides are TGTGCCAGCAGCTCCCCCGGACAGGGGGCAGGGGAGCAGTACTTC.